Here is one T cell receptor (beta chain) with its context. The sample is drawn from a study of cytotoxic CD8 clonotypes in ibrutinib-treated CLL. The sequencing depth, 1 in 200,000 to 1 in 1 million T cells, was the target. Repertoires were generated with immunoSEQ multiplex PCR, while TCRdb's copy carries only in-frame clones and drops some. This table holds about 300,000 clones, 76% found once. The V end was cut by 3 bases, the J end by 0 bases, with 6 bases between. From germline, CDR1 is KGHSH and CDR2 LQKENI. The CDR3 covers 13 residues. The V and J genes are TRBV18 and TRBJ2-7; unclear D gene. The TCR originated in a human donor with chronic lymphocytic leukemia. Here the sequenced sample was PBMCs, taken at disease progression, from a patient treated with ibrutinib. CDR3 sequence: CASSPTDSYEQYF. The CDR3 DNA is TGTGCCAGCTCACCCACAGACTCCTACGAGCAGTACTTC.